This T cell receptor beta chain derives from a study of T cell clones after liver transplantation. Study summary: Draws occurred before transplant, before withdrawal, and after complete or failed withdrawal.

Sequencing used immunoSEQ multiplex PCR; TCRdb keeps in-frame clones, though not all of them. The data show some 80,000 clones, with around four fifths seen just once and over 2% held by the top ten. On this clone: The antigen is undetermined.

General study points: Conclusions were preliminary, with small, heterogeneous patient groups. Migration into the graft, not deletion, may explain lost graft donor-reactive T cells. Donor-reactive sequences fell more than third party-reactive ones, suggesting partial deletion.

This clonotype was obtained from a human patient who received a liver transplant. T cells may partly derive from the graft donor. Source: CD4+ T cells from blood, taken less than 50 months after liver transplant.

CDR3 in DNA: TGTGCCAGCAGCCCCACAGGGACTAGCGGAGACCTGGGGCAGTTCTTC. It translates to CASSPTGTSGDLGQFF. V and J are TRBV9 and TRBJ2-1; 11 bases match TRBD2. The CDR3 runs to 16 residues. Germline trimming cut 4 bases from V and 12 bases from J; bases unmatched to any gene: 15. CDR1 is SGDLS, CDR2 YYNGEE, per germline.